Below are 30 T cell receptor beta chains sequenced from a single sample in a study of cytomegalovirus exposure and HLA in healthy donors. The study ran its PCR with 60 Vbeta and 13 Jbeta primers. The method was immunoSEQ multiplex PCR; TCRdb's version includes in-frame clones alone and lacks a portion of them. Of around 98,000 clones detected, more than 75% appear once; the ten largest clones hold about 4%. Sequenced sample: PBMCs. These receptor sequences come from a woman aged 40 to 49 in good health and CMV-seronegative.

Here the CDR3 DNA reads TGTGCCAGCTCACCCGACGGGAATCAGCCCCAGCATTTT. It translates to CASSPDGNQPQHF. The V gene is TRBV18, the J gene TRBJ1-5; D is unresolved. CDR3 length: 13 amino acids. Between the trimmed V and J ends, which lost 3 bases and 4 bases, there was a span of 7 bases. Per germline, CDR1 KGHSH and CDR2 LQKENI.

The chain recombines TRBV28 with TRBJ1-5, with D hard to call. CDR3 length equals 15 residues. Germline CDR1 is MDHEN and CDR2 is SYDVKM. V lost 6 bases to trimming and J lost 4 bases, with 16 bases between them. For the CDR3, the DNA is TGTGCCAGCAGCCTCCCCCCGGGGAGAAATCAGCCCCAGCATTTT. This codes for CASSLPPGRNQPQHF.

This chain connects TRBV9 to TRBJ1-3, with TRBD1 matching 8 bases. Germline V gives CDR1 SGDLS, CDR2 YYNGEE. Losses at the gene ends were 4 bases for V and 2 bases for J; bases not matched to a gene: 8. CDR3 size: 16 residues. The CDR3 DNA is TGTGCCAGCAGCCCGTTTCAGGGGGCAACTGGAAACACCATATATTTT. Protein: CASSPFQGATGNTIYF.

A few counts support this clone. The chain has TRBV6-5 and TRBJ1-1; 7 nucleotides align to TRBD1. Per germline, CDR1 MNHEY and CDR2 SVGAGI. The CDR3 is 13 residues long. Unmatched junction bases numbered 12, after V lost 4 bases and J lost 13 bases. The CDR3 DNA reads as TGTGCCAGCAGTTGGTCCTACAGGGGAGTTGGTTTCTTT. This sequence encodes CASSWSYRGVGFF.

This chain uses TRBV27 with TRBJ1-2, with a weak D call TRBD1 (5 bases). The germline V gene has CDR1 MNHEY and CDR2 SMNVEV (reference sequence). The length of the CDR3 is 14 residues. The germline V and J ends were trimmed by 5 bases and 3 bases, with 13 bases remaining between them. The CDR3 spells CASSLYGGHYGYTF. The DNA of the CDR3 is TGTGCCAGCAGTCTCTACGGGGGACACTATGGCTACACCTTC.

This chain links TRBV15 with TRBJ2-7; 9 bases are a match to TRBD1. The V segment lost 0 bases and the J segment 7 bases; nucleotides outside the gene matches: 7. Germline CDR1 LNHNV, CDR2 YYDKDF (reference sequence). This CDR3 contains 15 residues. For the CDR3, the DNA is TGTGCCACCAGCAGAGATCAACAGGGGGCTGGGGAGCAGTACTTC. Translated: CATSRDQQGAGEQYF.

The gene calls are TRBV2 and TRBJ2-3; a weak D match, TRBD2 (6 bases). Germline V gene sequence: CDR1 SNHLY, CDR2 FYNNEI. V shed 8 bases and J shed 5 bases, with 17 bases lying between them. This CDR3 region has 14 residues. The CDR3 here is CASGSRRVGDTQYF. The CDR3 bases are TGTGCCAGCGGGAGTAGGAGGGTTGGAGATACGCAGTATTTT.

In this sample, this clone turned up a few times. V usage is TRBV4-2 and J usage is TRBJ1-5; D call uncertain. Germline V gene data show CDR1 as LGHNA and CDR2 as YNFKEQ. This CDR3 contains 15 residues. V was clipped by 1 base and J by 5 bases, with 12 bases between them. This chain's CDR3 is CASSQGSNHDQPQHF. The CDR3 coding sequence is TGTGCCAGCAGCCAAGGTTCCAATCATGATCAGCCCCAGCATTTT.

The gene calls are TRBV5-4 and TRBJ1-1; 7 bases line up with TRBD1. The junction had 5 bases not matched to a gene; V was cut back by 3 bases and J by 0 bases. This CDR3 has 15 residues. Germline loops: CDR1 SGHNT, CDR2 YYREEE (reference sequence). As DNA, the CDR3 is TGTGCCAGCAGCTCCGGGACAGTGATGAACACTGAAGCTTTCTTT. Translation gives CASSSGTVMNTEAFF.

Turning to this clone: Sequence at one end of the junction differs from germline and may be a read error. The rearrangement links TRBV7-9 to TRBJ2-5, with TRBD2 as a possible D gene (6 bases). The CDR3 covers 16 residues. Germline values: CDR1 SEHNR, CDR2 FQNEAQ (reference sequence). The CDR3 DNA is TGTTCCAGCAGCGTTGTGGGGGGACCGACCCAAGAGACCCAGTACTTC. Translating it yields CSSSVVGGPTQETQYF. The whole variable domain, filled in from reference TRBV7-9 and TRBJ2-5, reads DTGVSQNPRHKITKRGQNVTFRCDPISEHNRLYWYRQTLGQGPEFLTYFQNEAQLEKSRLLSDRFSAERPKGSFSTLEIQRTEQGDSAMYLCSSSVVGGPTQETQYFGPGTRLLVL.

The chain carries TRBV28 and TRBJ1-1; 7 bases agree with TRBD1. Trimming removed 3 bases from V and 4 bases from J; junction bases left unmatched: 5. The length of the CDR3 is 14 residues. CDR1 and CDR2 from the germline V gene are MDHEN and SYDVKM. The CDR3 loop is CASSLSQGGTEAFF. The CDR3 bases are TGTGCCAGCAGTTTGTCCCAGGGGGGCACTGAAGCTTTCTTT.

The chain couples TRBV6-6 to TRBJ1-3, with a tentative D call TRBD1 (5 bases). Trimming cost V 5 bases and J 9 bases, with 11 bases left between them. Germline V gives CDR1 MNHNY, CDR2 SVGAGI (reference sequence). The CDR3 loop spans 12 amino acids. CDR3 nucleotides: TGTGCCAGCAGTGCCGGACAAGGCACCATATATTTT. Protein: CASSAGQGTIYF.

V usage is TRBV19 and J usage is TRBJ2-1; TRBD2 aligns across 8 bases. The J segment lost 7 bases and the V segment lost 4 bases, leaving 6 bases of the junction unmatched. Looked up from germline, CDR1 is LNHDA and CDR2 is SQIVND (reference sequence). This CDR3 is 14 amino acids long. The CDR3 spells CASSNGGAWNEQFF. DNA of the CDR3: TGTGCCAGTAGTAACGGGGGGGCCTGGAATGAGCAGTTCTTC.

The chain carries TRBV6-5 and TRBJ2-5, with 7 bases lining up with TRBD2. V lost 6 bases and J lost 6; bases outside the gene matches: 7. The CDR3 length is 13 residues. Germline CDR1 is MNHEY and CDR2 is SVGAGI. CDR3 in DNA: TGTGCCAGCAGGAAACTAGCGACCCAGACCCAGTACTTC. It encodes CASRKLATQTQYF.

The chain carries TRBV27 and TRBJ1-2, with no clear D. CDR3 size: 13 residues. V was trimmed by 5 bases and J by 3 bases, leaving 10 bases between them. Germline V CDR1 and CDR2: MNHEY, SMNVEV (reference sequence). CDR3 residues: CASSAREDYGYTF. CDR3 DNA sequence: TGTGCCAGCAGTGCCCGGGAGGACTATGGCTACACCTTC.

The rearrangement joins TRBV29-1 to TRBJ1-1, with TRBD1 as a possible D gene (5 bases). V was shortened by 7 bases and J by 0 bases, with 15 bases between the two germline ends. CDR1 is SQVTM, CDR2 ANQGSEA, per germline. This CDR3 has 14 amino acids. This CDR3 reads CSGLGGFMNTEAFF. CDR3 bases: TGCAGCGGGCTCGGGGGGTTCATGAACACTGAAGCTTTCTTT.

This chain uses TRBV5-8 with TRBJ1-2; D might be TRBD1 (6 bases). CDR1 and CDR2 from the germline V gene are SGHTS and YDEGEE. The CDR3 is 13 amino acids. V lost 7 bases and J 4 bases, leaving 14 bases between the germline ends. In DNA, the CDR3 is TGTGCCAGCGGAACGGGCAGGGGCTATGGCTACACCTTC. Amino acid sequence: CASGTGRGYGYTF. The full variable domain, completed using reference TRBV5-8 and TRBJ1-2, is EAGVTQSPTHLIKTRGQQATLRCSPISGHTSVYWYQQALGLGLQFLLWYDEGEERNRGNFPPRFSGRQFPNYSSELNVNALELEDSALYLCASGTGRGYGYTFGSGTRLTVV.

This clone was picked up a small number of times. The same CDR3 arises from other DNA sequences in this sample as well. V usage is TRBV4-1 and J usage is TRBJ1-4, with 9 bases aligning to TRBD1. The CDR3 length is 16 residues. Germline V gives CDR1 MGHRA, CDR2 YSYEKL. V gave up 0 bases and J gave up 5 bases; unmatched junction bases: 4. Written as DNA, the CDR3 is TGCGCCAGCAGCCAAGAACGTGGGACAGGGAATGAAAAACTGTTTTTT. Translated: CASSQERGTGNEKLFF.

The chain is built from TRBV7-8 and TRBJ1-5; 7 bases fit TRBD1. Trimming removed 6 bases from V and 2 bases from J; junction bases left unmatched: 7. This CDR3 has 15 residues. Germline V gene data show CDR1 as SGHVS and CDR2 as FQNEAQ. CDR3 protein: CASSRQGGGNQPQHF. DNA for the CDR3: TGTGCCAGCAGTAGACAGGGCGGTGGCAATCAGCCCCAGCATTTT.

This clone occurred once. This chain joins TRBV4-2 and TRBJ1-1; D is undetermined. Looked up from germline, CDR1 is LGHNA and CDR2 is YNFKEQ. V was trimmed by 4 bases and J by 1 base, leaving 13 bases between them. The CDR3 has 15 residues. The CDR3 bases are TGTGCCAGCAGCCGAGAAGATGGCCAGAACACTGAAGCTTTCTTT. Its protein product is CASSREDGQNTEAFF.

The chain is built from TRBV4-2 and TRBJ2-5; TRBD1 matches 8 bases. After removal of 4 bases from V and 4 bases from J, the junction contained 11 bases not matched to a gene. The CDR3 has 16 residues. Germline V gene data show CDR1 as LGHNA and CDR2 as YNFKEQ. CDR3 sequence (DNA): TGTGCCAGCAGCCGGGTGACAGGGGATGGAGGAGAGACCCAGTACTTC. It codes for CASSRVTGDGGETQYF.

A few counts support this clone. The CDR3 nucleotides are TGTGCCAGCAGCCATACCGGGGATTTAAACACTGAAGCTTTCTTT. Amino acid sequence: CASSHTGDLNTEAFF. The chain carries TRBV4-2 and TRBJ1-1, with no clear D. Per germline, CDR1 LGHNA and CDR2 YNFKEQ. This CDR3 has 15 residues. The germline V and J ends were trimmed by 3 bases and 2 bases, with 13 bases remaining between them.

The gene calls are TRBV7-9 and TRBJ1-5, with a possible D match to TRBD1 (5 bases). The ends were cut back, 5 bases at V and 0 bases at J, with 11 bases in the middle. This CDR3 is 15 amino acids long. Germline V gene sequence: CDR1 SEHNR, CDR2 FQNEAQ (reference sequence). For the CDR3, the DNA is TGTGCCAGCAGCCGAACGACAGATAGCAATCAGCCCCAGCATTTT. The encoded protein is CASSRTTDSNQPQHF. Using reference TRBV7-9 and TRBJ1-5 for the parts outside the CDR3, the full variable domain is DTGVSQNPRHKITKRGQNVTFRCDPISEHNRLYWYRQTLGQGPEFLTYFQNEAQLEKSRLLSDRFSAERPKGSFSTLEIQRTEQGDSAMYLCASSRTTDSNQPQHFGDGTRLSIL.

The chain carries TRBV7-3 and TRBJ1-1; no clear D gene. V lost 4 bases, J lost 6 bases, and 12 bases lay in between. Germline lookup yields CDR1 SGHTA and CDR2 FQGTGA. This CDR3 region has 13 residues. For the CDR3, the DNA is TGTGCCAGCAGCTCCGGAGAGGAGGCTGAAGCTTTCTTT. Amino acids: CASSSGEEAEAFF. The whole variable domain, remainder taken from reference TRBV7-3 and TRBJ1-1, is GAGVSQTPSNKVTEKGKYVELRCDPISGHTALYWYRQSLGQGPEFLIYFQGTGAADDSGLPNDRFFAVRPEGSVSTLKIQRTERGDSAVYLCASSSGEEAEAFFGQGTRLTVV.

This clone was seen a handful of times. A junction end diverges from the germline sequence, so it may reflect a read error. The chain employs TRBV6-1 and TRBJ2-7, with 10 bases identical to TRBD2. The CDR3 contains 12 residues. CDR1 and CDR2 (germline): MNHNS, SASEGT. The CDR3 region has the DNA TGTGCCAGCAGTGAAGCGCGAAGCGGGGGGGACTTC. The encoded protein is CASSEARSGGDF.

The genes are TRBV7-2 and TRBJ2-2; 9 nucleotides align to TRBD1. J gave up 8 bases and V 5 bases, and 18 bases lay outside the gene matches. The CDR3 totals 18 residues. The germline CDR1 and CDR2 sequences are SGHTA and FQGNSA. The chain's CDR3 is CASSIIRPGQGFSGELFF. The CDR3 nucleotides are TGTGCCAGCAGCATTATCCGCCCGGGACAGGGTTTTTCTGGGGAGCTGTTTTTT.

The V gene is TRBV5-4, the J gene TRBJ2-7, with 8 bases fitting TRBD2. Germline V gene lookup returns CDR1 SGHNT and CDR2 YYREEE (reference sequence). There are 16 residues in the CDR3. J lost 0 bases, V lost 1 base, and 6 bases had no gene match. The CDR3 DNA reads as TGTGCCAGCAGCTTGTCGTCTAGCGGGCCCTCCTACGAGCAGTACTTC. This encodes CASSLSSSGPSYEQYF.

The chain joins TRBV6-4 to TRBJ2-1; 9 nucleotides agree with TRBD1. CDR3 length equals 15 residues. Trimming cost V 2 bases and J 3 bases; bases outside gene matches: 2. In germline, CDR1 is MRHNA, CDR2 SNTAGT. The CDR3 coding sequence is TGTGCCAGCAGTGACGGGACAGGGCTCTACAATGAGCAGTTCTTC. Its protein is CASSDGTGLYNEQFF.

The CDR3 bases are TGTGCCAGCAATAACAGGGTTACCGGGGAGCTGTTTTTT. This sequence encodes CASNNRVTGELFF. The chain is built from TRBV6-5 and TRBJ2-2; weak D call: TRBD1 (6 bases). V lost 7 bases and J 5 bases, leaving 11 bases between the germline ends. This CDR3 is built from 13 residues. Germline V lookup: CDR1 MNHEY, CDR2 SVGAGI.

V and J are TRBV2 and TRBJ1-5, with TRBD1 matching 9 bases. The V gene's germline CDR1 is SNHLY and CDR2 FYNNEI. V shed 7 bases, J shed 4 bases, and the junction held 8 bases outside the gene matches. The CDR3 is 15 amino acids. CDR3 amino acids: CASNSDRGGNQPQHF. CDR3 nucleotide sequence: TGTGCCAGCAACTCGGACAGGGGTGGAAATCAGCCCCAGCATTTT.